These T cell receptor beta chains were read from a single sample in a study of cytomegalovirus exposure and HLA in healthy donors. Assay: immunoSEQ multiplex PCR; the TCRdb copy retains only in-frame clones and omits some. The sample lists more than 50,000 clones; 65% to 85% were seen once. The sequenced sample was PBMCs. Receptors originate from a female donor in good health and CMV-seronegative. The CDR3 runs from the conserved cysteine through the conserved F or W. Fields, in order: clone size, J gene, D gene, V gene, CDR3 protein, CDR3 DNA. D genes are given only for firm matches. A row's size may be missing; if present it is once, few, many or a size class.

-	TRBJ2-7	TRBD1	TRBV19	CASSRQGGHEQYF	TGTGCCAGTAGTCGACAGGGCGGACACGAGCAGTACTTC
-	TRBJ1-2	TRBD1	TRBV5-1	CASSLGGTGNGYTF	TGCGCCAGCAGCTTGGGAGGGACAGGGAATGGCTACACCTTC
-	TRBJ2-3	TRBD1	TRBV29-1	CSVVVSTGADTQYF	TGCAGCGTTGTGGTCTCAACAGGGGCAGATACGCAGTATTTT
-	TRBJ1-2	-	TRBV21-1	CASTRQGIYGYTF	TGTGCCAGCACCAGACAGGGAATCTATGGCTACACCTTC
-	TRBJ2-5	-	TRBV10-1	CASSCQYF	TGCGCCAGCTCTTGCCAGTACTTC
-	TRBJ2-3	-	TRBV2	CASSDGGGYGTDTQYF	TGTGCCAGCAGTGACGGGGGTGGGTACGGCACAGATACGCAGTATTTT
-	TRBJ2-7	TRBD1	TRBV10-3	CAISDGQGSYEQYF	TGTGCCATCAGTGACGGACAGGGTTCCTACGAGCAGTACTTC
-	TRBJ1-1	-	TRBV2	CASTAPLNTEAFF	TGTGCCAGCACCGCGCCTTTGAACACTGAAGCTTTCTTT
few	TRBJ2-3	TRBD2	TRBV15	CATSVTSGRGGDTQYF	TGTGCCACCAGCGTAACTAGCGGGAGGGGTGGAGATACGCAGTATTTT
few	TRBJ2-1	-	TRBV19	CASSIAGVLVGEQFF	TGTGCCAGTAGTATAGCTGGCGTTCTAGTTGGTGAGCAGTTCTTC
-	TRBJ2-3	TRBD2	TRBV7-8	CASSLRQLAGGTHTQYF	TGTGCCAGCAGCTTGCGGCAACTAGCGGGGGGCACCCACACGCAGTATTTT
-	TRBJ2-1	TRBD2	TRBV14	CASSQYLTSAYNEQFF	TGTGCCAGCAGCCAATACTTGACTAGCGCCTACAATGAGCAGTTCTTC
-	TRBJ1-6	-	TRBV6-5	CASSQGFSYNSPLHF	TGTGCCAGCTCGCAGGGGTTTTCCTATAATTCACCCCTCCACTTT
few	TRBJ2-3	TRBD2	TRBV9	CASSVRLAGGDTQYF	TGTGCCAGCAGCGTCCGACTAGCGGGAGGAGATACGCAGTATTTT
-	TRBJ2-1	TRBD1	TRBV7-8	CASSWTGSSYNEQFF	TGTGCCAGCAGTTGGACAGGAAGCTCCTACAATGAGCAGTTCTTC
-	TRBJ1-1	-	TRBV28	CASSLSSRPPEAFF	TGTGCCAGCAGTTTAAGTTCCAGGCCCCCTGAAGCTTTCTTT
-	TRBJ1-1	-	TRBV5-1	CASSSSGDAEAFF	TGCGCCAGCAGTTCCTCAGGTGACGCTGAAGCTTTCTTT
-	TRBJ2-1	-	TRBV28	CASSTDTGYNEQFF	TGTGCCAGCAGTACCGACACAGGGTACAATGAGCAGTTCTTC
few	TRBJ1-1	-	TRBV19	CASSPGISEAFF	TGTGCCAGTAGTCCAGGGATTTCTGAAGCTTTCTTT
-	TRBJ2-1	TRBD2	TRBV6-1	CASSAASGGYDPGQFF	TGTGCCAGCAGTGCGGCTAGCGGGGGGTACGACCCCGGGCAGTTCTTC
-	TRBJ1-2	-	TRBV6-1	CASSESRGYGYTF	TGTGCCAGCAGTGAGAGCAGGGGTTATGGCTACACCTTC
-	TRBJ1-3	TRBD1	TRBV2	CASSPNRGSSGNTIYF	TGTGCCAGCAGTCCAAACAGGGGAAGCTCTGGAAACACCATATATTTT
-	TRBJ2-1	TRBD2	TRBV9	CASSDGSSGRGDNEQFF	TGTGCCAGCAGCGATGGGTCTAGCGGGAGGGGGGACAATGAGCAGTTCTTC
few	TRBJ1-4	-	TRBV6-1	CASSENHMTATNEKLFF	TGTGCCAGCAGTGAGAACCATATGACAGCAACTAATGAAAAACTGTTTTTT
-	TRBJ1-1	-	TRBV7-9	CASVRGTMVTEAFF	TGTGCCAGTGTACGCGGGACGATGGTTACTGAAGCTTTCTTT
-	TRBJ2-3	-	TRBV12-5	CASGSLTDTQYF	TGTGCTAGTGGTTCCCTGACAGATACGCAGTATTTT
-	TRBJ2-5	TRBD1	TRBV5-1	CASSLAGQGAQETQYF	TGCGCCAGCAGCTTGGCGGGACAGGGGGCGCAAGAGACCCAGTACTTC
-	TRBJ1-1	-	TRBV4-1	CASSQDRREVFRNTEAFF	TGCGCCAGCAGCCAAGATCGCCGGGAAGTATTTCGGAACACTGAAGCTTTCTTT
-	TRBJ2-1	TRBD2	TRBV9	CASSVGFSGRDEQFF	TGTGCCAGCAGCGTAGGTTTTAGCGGGAGGGATGAGCAGTTCTTC